The rows below give T cell receptor beta chains drawn from one sample of a study of breast tumors, draining lymph nodes, adjacent tissues. TCRdb re-derived calls from the multiplex PCR reads in MiXCR, one entry per CDR3 protein. Among approximately 9,100 distinct CDR3 sequences, 35% to 55% were seen once, and the ten largest hold about 14%. Sample: tumor-adjacent breast tissue. These receptors came from a female donor with breast cancer. Some clones in this sample may be carry-over from other donors' samples. The CDR3 runs from the conserved cysteine through the conserved F or W. D genes are given only for firm matches. Clone size is not always given. Where it is, it says once, few, many or a class for expanded clones.

many	TRBD2	TRBV12-3/TRBV12-4	TRBJ2-1	CASSKGTSGSYNEQFF	TGTGCCAGCAGTAAAGGGACTAGCGGTTCCTACAATGAGCAGTTCTTC
many	-	TRBV28	TRBJ1-2	CASRGFGTKDGYTF	TGTGCCAGCAGAGGTTTTGGGACCAAGGATGGCTACACCTTC
-	-	TRBV7-9	TRBJ2-5	CASSLSGSRETQYF	TGTGCCAGCAGCTTGAGTGGGAGTCGAGAGACCCAGTACTTC
many	-	TRBV6-1	TRBJ1-5	CASSLRAGTNSNQPQHF	TGTGCCAGCAGTCTACGGGCCGGGACTAATAGCAATCAGCCCCAGCATTTT
many	-	TRBV28	TRBJ2-7	CASSFKFGTDSYEQYF	TGTGCCAGCAGTTTCAAATTCGGGACGGATTCCTACGAGCAGTACTTC
many	-	TRBV6-6	TRBJ2-1	CASSLPTGATFYNEQFF	TGTGCCAGCAGCCTCCCGACAGGAGCTACTTTTTACAATGAGCAGTTCTTC
-	-	TRBV7-9	TRBJ1-1	CASSFQENTEAFF	TGTGCCAGCAGCTTCCAGGAGAACACTGAAGCTTTCTTT
-	-	TRBV3-1	TRBJ1-1	CASSQRGDTEAFF	TGTGCCAGCAGCCAAAGAGGGGACACTGAAGCTTTCTTT
-	TRBD2	TRBV20-1	TRBJ2-7	CSARDPAGVVGSEQYF	TGCAGTGCTAGAGATCCAGCGGGAGTAGTAGGTAGCGAGCAGTACTTC
-	-	TRBV2	TRBJ2-3	CASKSRATDTQYF	TGTGCCAGCAAGTCCAGGGCCACAGATACGCAGTATTTT
many	-	TRBV10-2	TRBJ2-5	CASSARGIEETQYF	TGCGCCAGCAGTGCTCGGGGGATCGAAGAGACCCAGTACTTC
once	TRBD1	TRBV2	TRBJ2-7	CASSVLGQGAYEQYF	TGTGCCAGCAGTGTTTTGGGACAGGGGGCTTACGAGCAGTACTTC
-	-	TRBV3-1	TRBJ2-7	CASSQAWDITLEQYF	TGTGCCAGCAGCCAAGCATGGGACATTACCCTTGAGCAGTACTTC
many	-	TRBV30	TRBJ2-5	CAWSGFTGVQETQYF	TGTGCCTGGAGTGGGTTTACGGGGGTTCAGGAGACCCAGTACTTC
-	-	TRBV9	TRBJ2-1	CTSSVYAGGQSEQFF	TGTACCAGCAGCGTATACGCTGGAGGGCAGAGCGAGCAGTTCTTC
medium-sized	TRBD2	TRBV2	TRBJ2-7	CASSERGLAGGYEQYF	TGTGCCAGCAGTGAACGCGGCCTAGCGGGAGGGTACGAGCAGTACTTC
medium-sized	TRBD1	TRBV7-8	TRBJ2-1	CASSRARGPGNEQFF	TGTGCCAGCAGCCGGGCGAGGGGGCCGGGCAATGAGCAGTTCTTC
-	-	TRBV20-1	TRBJ2-7	CNPERASSYEQYF	TGCAATCCCGAACGGGCTAGTTCCTACGAGCAGTACTTC
-	-	TRBV20-1	TRBJ2-1	CSARDRDLSYNEQFF	TGCAGTGCTAGGGACAGAGACCTCTCCTACAATGAGCAGTTCTTC
medium-sized	-	TRBV7-8	TRBJ1-3	CASSSFSGFLSSGNTIYF	TGTGCCAGCAGCTCTTTTTCCGGCTTCCTCAGCTCTGGAAACACCATATATTTT
many	-	TRBV6-5	TRBJ2-1	CASSYSRGPSSYNEQFF	TGTGCCAGCAGTTACTCGAGGGGACCCAGCTCCTACAATGAGCAGTTCTTC
medium-sized	TRBD1	TRBV6-5	TRBJ1-6	CASSSRDRGDSPLHF	TGTGCCAGCAGTAGTAGGGACAGGGGGGATTCACCCCTCCACTTT
-	TRBD2	TRBV7-2	TRBJ2-2	CAGASGRATGELFF	TGTGCAGGTGCTAGCGGGAGGGCCACCGGGGAGCTGTTTTTT
-	-	TRBV19	TRBJ2-5	CASSMDFQETQYF	TGTGCCAGTAGTATGGACTTCCAAGAGACCCAGTACTTC
-	TRBD1	TRBV20-1	TRBJ1-2	CSAGTAPYGYTF	TGCAGTGCTGGGACAGCCCCTTATGGCTACACCTTC
medium-sized	TRBD2	TRBV18	TRBJ2-7	CASSPPRQGTREQYF	TGTGCCAGCTCACCACCGAGGCAGGGGACTAGAGAGCAGTACTTC
many	TRBD2	TRBV6-1	TRBJ2-1	CASSEPLAGVSDEQFF	TGTGCCAGCAGTGAACCCCTAGCGGGAGTCTCCGATGAGCAGTTCTTC
-	-	TRBV2	TRBJ2-5	CASSRGTGETQYF	TGTGCCAGCAGCCGAGGGACCGGAGAGACCCAGTACTTC
-	-	TRBV19	TRBJ1-6	CASSTLSGAYASPLHF	TGTGCCAGTAGTACGCTCTCGGGGGCCTATGCTTCACCCCTCCACTTT
-	-	TRBV7-2	TRBJ2-5	CASRRGSLQETQYF	TGTGCCAGCAGGCGGGGCTCCTTACAAGAGACCCAGTACTTC
many	TRBD1	TRBV5-6	TRBJ1-4	CASSSSGTGTTNEKLFF	TGTGCCAGCAGCTCATCCGGGACAGGGACAACTAATGAAAAACTGTTTTTT
medium-sized	TRBD1	TRBV5-6	TRBJ2-7	CASSSPQGAHRYEQYF	TGTGCCAGCAGCTCTCCACAGGGGGCGCATCGCTACGAGCAGTACTTC
medium-sized	-	TRBV6-6	TRBJ2-5	CASSGGGETQYF	TGTGCCAGCAGCGGAGGTGGGGAGACCCAGTACTTC
-	TRBD1	TRBV5-1	TRBJ1-2	CASSMGQFYGYTF	TGCGCCAGCAGCATGGGACAGTTCTATGGCTACACCTTC
-	-	TRBV9	TRBJ1-1	CASSQTLGKTEAVF	TGTGCCAGCAGCCAAACCCTAGGGAAGACTGAAGCTGTCTTT
medium-sized	-	TRBV24-1	TRBJ2-1	CATSDLSGGRVGNEQFF	TGTGCCACCAGTGATCTCTCTGGGGGACGGGTGGGCAATGAGCAGTTCTTC
medium-sized	TRBD1	TRBV4-1	TRBJ2-7	CASSPQSDRGPYEQYF	TGCGCCAGCAGCCCTCAATCGGACAGGGGGCCCTACGAGCAGTACTTC
medium-sized	-	TRBV6-5	TRBJ2-7	CASSYGAIHEQYF	TGTGCCAGCAGTTACGGGGCCATCCACGAGCAGTACTTC
medium-sized	TRBD1	TRBV5-1	TRBJ2-7	CASSSDVVRGMSEQYF	TGCGCCAGCAGCTCGGACGTAGTCAGGGGGATGAGCGAGCAGTACTTC
-	-	TRBV19	TRBJ2-7	CASGPRAYEQYF	TGTGCCAGCGGGCCCCGGGCCTACGAGCAGTACTTC
few	-	TRBV9	TRBJ2-3	CASSGTEDTQYF	TGTGCCAGCAGCGGGACAGAAGATACGCAGTATTTT
few	-	TRBV3-1	TRBJ1-1	CASSQEIGGEYNTEAFF	TGTGCCAGCAGCCAAGAAATCGGGGGCGAATATAACACTGAAGCTTTCTTT
medium-sized	-	TRBV7-9	TRBJ2-1	CASSGGYNEQFF	TGTGCCAGCAGCGGCGGATACAATGAGCAGTTCTTC
medium-sized	-	TRBV4-1	TRBJ1-6	CASSQDGLYNSPLHF	TGCGCCAGCAGCCAAGATGGGCTCTATAATTCACCCCTCCACTTT
medium-sized	-	TRBV7-9	TRBJ2-7	CASSLDANEQYF	TGTGCCAGCAGCTTAGACGCAAACGAGCAGTACTTC
once	-	TRBV20-1	TRBJ1-6	CSARDGGSYNSPLHF	TGCAGTGCTAGAGATGGAGGGTCCTATAATTCACCCCTCCACTTT
once	TRBD1	TRBV7-9	TRBJ1-2	CASSLARTGVYGHTF	TGTGCCAGCAGCTTGGCCAGGACAGGGGTTTATGGCCACACCTTC
many	TRBD2	TRBV7-6	TRBJ2-3	CASSLEGLADLDTQYF	TGTGCCAGCAGCTTAGAGGGACTAGCGGACTTGGATACGCAGTATTTT
many	TRBD2	TRBV4-1	TRBJ2-3	CASSRRMTSGSTDTQYF	TGCGCCAGCAGCCGGAGGATGACTAGCGGAAGCACAGATACGCAGTATTTT
medium-sized	TRBD2	TRBV20-1	TRBJ2-5	CSARDRERLAASRTQYF	TGCAGTGCTAGAGATCGAGAACGGCTAGCGGCCTCCCGGACCCAGTACTTC
many	-	TRBV12-3/TRBV12-4	TRBJ1-1	CASSLWGDTEAFF	TGTGCCAGCAGTTTATGGGGGGATACTGAAGCTTTCTTT
many	-	TRBV28	TRBJ1-5	CASSPFRGSQPQHF	TGTGCCAGCAGTCCATTTAGGGGGAGTCAGCCCCAGCATTTT
-	-	TRBV10-3	TRBJ2-1	CAISDPMGYNEQFF	TGTGCCATCAGTGACCCCATGGGCTACAATGAGCAGTTCTTC
-	-	TRBV2	TRBJ1-1	CASSMDANTEAFF	TGTGCCAGCAGCATGGACGCCAACACTGAAGCTTTCTTT